The subject of this entry is one T cell receptor beta chain. This clonotype appeared a few times. The specificity of this receptor is unknown. No qualities accompany the bases; no much larger clone lies one base away. This record comes from a study of regulatory T cells in long-lasting Graves disease (dated by TCRdb to the early 2020s). Background on the whole study: To count as having persistent Graves' disease, a patient had to have received antithyroid drug treatment for over 5 years with TSH receptor autoantibodies remaining persistently positive. This study used TCR sequencing and RNA sequencing of peripheral blood to compare persistent Graves' disease patients against newly diagnosed Graves' disease patients. The study was conducted in China and was registered as a clinical trial. A total of 33 samples underwent TCR sequencing, from roughly 13 patients with persistent Graves' disease and approximately 20 patients with newly diagnosed Graves' disease. In the clinical cohort, patients with persistent Graves' disease had used antithyroid drugs for an average of around ten years. Study-wide findings and limitations: Persistent Graves' disease patients showed lower TCR Shannon entropy and fewer highly expanded clones than newly diagnosed patients, suggesting clonal expansion. Peripheral blood alone was examined, since thyroid tissue, which constituted the primary lesion, could not be accessed. Sequencing and analysis were restricted to the TCR beta chain. The authors noted that the small sample size was a limitation that may lower accuracy. Persistent patients shared more public clonotypes among themselves (approximately 2,500) than newly diagnosed patients did (approximately 970). TRBV28, TRBJ1-2 and TRBJ2-5 were preferentially used in persistent disease, while TRBV20-1 and TRBJ2-1 were favored in newly diagnosed disease.

What this sample's time point label stands for: persistent/refractory GD, antithyroid drugs over 5 years with positive TRAb. RNA was extracted from PBMCs in TRIzol for both TCR sequencing and RNA sequencing. The diagnosis of Graves' disease followed American Thyroid Association guidelines. Patients for the study were recruited at an endocrinology department in Xi'an, China. From each patient, nine milliliters of peripheral blood was collected into an EDTA anticoagulant tube. PBMCs were isolated by Ficoll Paque Plus density gradient separation without further T cell sorting. An Agilent 2100 Bioanalyzer and agarose gel were used to check RNA quality, while a NanoDrop 2000 measured RNA concentration. CDR1 and CDR2 (DFQATT, SNEGSKA) derive from the germline V gene (reference sequence). At the junction V is shortened by 1 base and J by 4 bases; bases outside the gene matches: 4. CDR3 length: 14 amino acids, cysteine to phenylalanine. Left in the record is the CDR3 DNA by itself, 42 bases read in frame from the first base.

The library came from multiplex PCR. The sample was run on an Illumina HiSeq 4000. To build TCR beta libraries, CDR3 regions were amplified by Arm-PCR using iRepertoire HTBI primers. Gel purification was performed on PCR products prior to sequencing. The paper's data handling went like this. A total of fewer than 80 TRBV and some 15 TRBJ segments were identified across samples and were used for gene usage analysis of CDR3 amino acid clonotypes. COPE and FqMerger were used to merge filtered high-quality paired reads into contigs. BLAST was used to align contigs to IMGT TRBV, TRBD and TRBJ reference genes, and CDR3 was defined according to IMGT. Any clonotype with a frequency above 0.1% was counted as a highly expanded clone. Repertoire diversity was measured by Shannon entropy, and V-J evenness by the Gini coefficient. Clonotypes shared by more than one individual were considered public. TCRdb handled the public reads itself, with Q25 trimming in fastp and clone calling in MiXCR, and kept productive beta chains. Duplicate CDR3 protein sequences are folded into a single record with the most common DNA and genes. These V and J calls are TCRdb output, not the study's own analysis. The sample yields some 280,000 distinct CDR3 sequences; around 21% were counted once. The leading ten clones occupy roughly three fifths of the sample.

Recombination connected TRBV20-1 to TRBJ2-7, with TRBD2 matching 10 junction bases. The TCR comes from a female donor with Graves disease. The sample here was peripheral blood mononuclear cells (PBMCs), taken when the disease was refractory, from a patient treated with antithyroid drugs. Read as DNA, the sequence is TGCAGTGCTAGAGCTAGCGGGAGTAAGTACGAGCAGTACTTC. It codes for CSARASGSKYEQYF.